This entry lists 3 T cell receptor beta chains sequenced from one sample in a study of blood T cell repertoires in COVID-19. Sequencing was performed with immunoSEQ multiplex PCR; in TCRdb, only in-frame clones are kept and a portion is missing. The sample lists 120,000 to 150,000 clones; around four fifths were seen once. The sample taken for sequencing was peripheral blood. The source is a human donor in a cohort sampled during active COVID-19.

V is TRBV9 and J is TRBJ2-3; 9 bases are shared with TRBD1. The junction had 5 bases not matched to a gene; V was cut back by 0 bases and J by 6 bases. The CDR3 runs to 15 residues. CDR1 is SGDLS and CDR2 is YYNGEE in the germline V gene. CDR3 sequence (DNA): TGTGCCAGCAGCGTAGCGGGGACAGGGTGGGATACGCAGTATTTT. Translated, it gives CASSVAGTGWDTQYF.

This clone has only a few counts. The J gene is TRBJ1-2, the V gene TRBV11-2; no definite D call. The CDR3 spans 15 residues. With 2 bases removed from V and 2 bases from J, the gap between germline ends came to 12 bases. Looked up from germline, CDR1 is SGHAT and CDR2 is FQNNGV. The CDR3 region is CASSLIREWNYGYTF. CDR3 DNA sequence: TGTGCCAGCAGCTTAATCCGGGAGTGGAACTATGGCTACACCTTC.

The rearrangement links TRBV5-4 to TRBJ2-5; 12 positions match TRBD2. The CDR3 length is 16 residues. Trimming at V came to 4 bases and at J to 3 bases, leaving 7 bases not matched to a gene. Germline V gene data show CDR1 as SGHNT and CDR2 as YYREEE (reference sequence). The CDR3 loop is CASSLGLAGLEETQYF. The CDR3 region has the DNA TGTGCCAGCAGCCTCGGACTAGCGGGGTTGGAAGAGACCCAGTACTTC.